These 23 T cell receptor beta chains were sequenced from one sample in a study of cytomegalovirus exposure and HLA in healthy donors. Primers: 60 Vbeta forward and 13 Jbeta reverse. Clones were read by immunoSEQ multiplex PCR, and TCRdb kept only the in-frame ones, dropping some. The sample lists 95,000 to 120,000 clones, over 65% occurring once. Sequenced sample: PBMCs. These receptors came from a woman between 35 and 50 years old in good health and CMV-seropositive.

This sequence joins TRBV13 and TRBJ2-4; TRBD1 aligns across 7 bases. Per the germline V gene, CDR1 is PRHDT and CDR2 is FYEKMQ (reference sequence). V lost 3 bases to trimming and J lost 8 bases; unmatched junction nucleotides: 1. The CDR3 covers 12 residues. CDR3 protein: CASSFTGDIQYF. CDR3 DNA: TGTGCCAGCAGCTTCACAGGGGACATTCAGTACTTC.

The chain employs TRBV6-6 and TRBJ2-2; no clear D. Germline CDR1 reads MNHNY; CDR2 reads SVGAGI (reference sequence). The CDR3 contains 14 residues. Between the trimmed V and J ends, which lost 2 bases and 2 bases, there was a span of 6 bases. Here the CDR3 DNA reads TGTGCCAGCAGTTACCAGGTTAACACCGGGGAGCTGTTTTTT. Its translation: CASSYQVNTGELFF.

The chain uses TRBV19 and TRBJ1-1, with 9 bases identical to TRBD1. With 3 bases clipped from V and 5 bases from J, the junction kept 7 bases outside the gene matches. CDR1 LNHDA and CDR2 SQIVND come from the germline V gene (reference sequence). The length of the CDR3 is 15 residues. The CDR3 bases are TGTGCCAGTAGTATTACCGGGACAGGGTTGACTGAAGCTTTCTTT. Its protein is CASSITGTGLTEAFF.

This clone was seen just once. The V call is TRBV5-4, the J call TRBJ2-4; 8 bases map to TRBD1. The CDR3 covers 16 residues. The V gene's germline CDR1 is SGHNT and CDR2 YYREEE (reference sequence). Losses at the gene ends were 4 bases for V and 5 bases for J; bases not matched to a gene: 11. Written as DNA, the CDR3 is TGTGCCAGCAGCCTGGCGCCGGGACAGGCGGAAAACATTCAGTACTTC. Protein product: CASSLAPGQAENIQYF.

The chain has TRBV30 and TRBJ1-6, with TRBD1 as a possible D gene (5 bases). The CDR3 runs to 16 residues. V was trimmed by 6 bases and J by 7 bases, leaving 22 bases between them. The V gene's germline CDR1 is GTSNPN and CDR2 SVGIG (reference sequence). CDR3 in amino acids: CACPRGGQGGNSPLHF. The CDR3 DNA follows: TGTGCCTGCCCCCGAGGTGGGCAGGGAGGCAATTCACCCCTCCACTTT.

The CDR3 reads CASSMLRESGYEQYF. The CDR3 DNA is TGTGCCAGTAGTATGTTGCGGGAGAGCGGCTACGAGCAGTACTTC. The rearrangement joins TRBV19 to TRBJ2-7, with 7 bases lining up with TRBD2. Germline-derived CDR1 and CDR2 are LNHDA and SQIVND (reference sequence). There are 15 residues in the CDR3. V shed 3 bases and J 3 bases; nucleotides not matched to a gene: 8.

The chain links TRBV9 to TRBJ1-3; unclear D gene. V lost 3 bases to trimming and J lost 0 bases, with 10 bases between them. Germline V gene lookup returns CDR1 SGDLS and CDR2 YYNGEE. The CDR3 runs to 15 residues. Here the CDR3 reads CASSARLISGNTIYF. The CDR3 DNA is TGTGCCAGCAGCGCCAGACTGATCTCTGGAAACACCATATATTTT.

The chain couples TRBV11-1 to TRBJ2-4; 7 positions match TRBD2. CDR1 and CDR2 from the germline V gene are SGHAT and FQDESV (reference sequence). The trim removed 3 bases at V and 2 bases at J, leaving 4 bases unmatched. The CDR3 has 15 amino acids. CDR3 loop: CASSLEAGSKNIQYF. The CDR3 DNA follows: TGTGCCAGCAGCTTGGAAGCGGGGTCCAAAAACATTCAGTACTTC. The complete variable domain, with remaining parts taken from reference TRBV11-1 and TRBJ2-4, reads EAEVAQSPRYKITEKSQAVAFWCDPISGHATLYWYRQILGQGPELLVQFQDESVVDDSQLPKDRFSAERLKGVDSTLKIQPAELGDSAMYLCASSLEAGSKNIQYFGAGTRLSVL.

CDR3 sequence: CASSLWSAGELFF. DNA of the CDR3: TGTGCCAGCAGTTTATGGTCGGCCGGGGAGCTGTTTTTT. V usage is TRBV27 and J usage is TRBJ2-2; D gene ambiguous. Germline CDR1 MNHEY, CDR2 SMNVEV (reference sequence). The CDR3 extends over 13 amino acids. V was shortened by 1 base and J by 6 bases, with 6 bases between the two germline ends.

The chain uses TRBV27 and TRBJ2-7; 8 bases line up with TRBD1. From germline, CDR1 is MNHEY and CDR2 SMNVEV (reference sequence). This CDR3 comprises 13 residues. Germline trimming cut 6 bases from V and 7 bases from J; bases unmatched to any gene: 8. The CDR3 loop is CASSQQGVREQYF. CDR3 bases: TGTGCCAGCAGCCAACAGGGGGTTCGGGAGCAGTACTTC.

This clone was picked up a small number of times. The CDR3 DNA sequence: TGCGCCAGCAGCCAAAAGTCGGGAGTCCTGCCCGGGGAGCTGTTTTTT. It is translated as CASSQKSGVLPGELFF. The V call is TRBV5-1, the J call TRBJ2-2; TRBD2 might be the D (6 bases). Germline-derived CDR1 and CDR2 are SGHRS and YFSETQ. This CDR3 comprises 16 residues. V was pared by 4 bases and J by 6 bases, with 19 bases between.

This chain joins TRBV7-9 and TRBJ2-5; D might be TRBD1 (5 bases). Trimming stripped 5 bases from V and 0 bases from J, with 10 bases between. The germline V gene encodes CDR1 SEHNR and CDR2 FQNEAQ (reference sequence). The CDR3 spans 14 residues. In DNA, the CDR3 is TGTGCCAGCAGCCTCAGGGCGTACCAAGAGACCCAGTACTTC. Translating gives CASSLRAYQETQYF.

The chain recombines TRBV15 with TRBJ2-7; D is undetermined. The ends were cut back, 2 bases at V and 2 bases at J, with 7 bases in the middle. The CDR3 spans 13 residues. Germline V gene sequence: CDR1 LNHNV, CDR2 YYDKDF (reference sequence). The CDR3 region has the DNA TGTGCCACCAGCAGATCAGGCACCTACGAGCAGTACTTC. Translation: CATSRSGTYEQYF.

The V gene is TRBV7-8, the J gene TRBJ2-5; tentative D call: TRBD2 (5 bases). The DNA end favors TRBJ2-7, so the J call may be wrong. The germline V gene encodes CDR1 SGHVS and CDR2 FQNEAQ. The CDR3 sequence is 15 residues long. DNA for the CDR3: TGTGCCAGCAGCTTTCTAGGGCCTAGCTCCGCCGAGCAGTACTTC. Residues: CASSFLGPSSAEQYF.

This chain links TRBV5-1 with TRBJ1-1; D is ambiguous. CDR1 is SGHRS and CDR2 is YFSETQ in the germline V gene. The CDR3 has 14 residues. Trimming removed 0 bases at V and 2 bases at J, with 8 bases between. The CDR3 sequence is CASSLDRSNTEAFF. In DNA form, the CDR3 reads TGCGCCAGCAGCTTGGACAGAAGTAACACTGAAGCTTTCTTT.

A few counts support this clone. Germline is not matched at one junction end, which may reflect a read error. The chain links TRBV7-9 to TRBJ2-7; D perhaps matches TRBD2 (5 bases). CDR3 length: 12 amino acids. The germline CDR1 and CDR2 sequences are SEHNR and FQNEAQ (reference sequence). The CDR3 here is CSSSFEGYEQYF. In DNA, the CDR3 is TGTTCCAGCAGCTTCGAGGGTTACGAGCAGTACTTC.

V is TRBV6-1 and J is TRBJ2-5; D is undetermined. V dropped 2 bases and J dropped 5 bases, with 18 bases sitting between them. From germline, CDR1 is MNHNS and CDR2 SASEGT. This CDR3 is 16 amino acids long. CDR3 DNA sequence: TGTGCCAGCAGTGAAAATGGTAGCCCTTTGGAGGAGACCCAGTACTTC. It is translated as CASSENGSPLEETQYF.

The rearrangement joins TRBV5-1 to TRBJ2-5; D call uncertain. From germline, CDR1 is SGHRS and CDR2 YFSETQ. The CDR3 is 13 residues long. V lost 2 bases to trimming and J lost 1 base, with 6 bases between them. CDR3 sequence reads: CASSFNVQETQYF. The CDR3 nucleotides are TGCGCCAGCAGCTTTAATGTCCAAGAGACCCAGTACTTC.

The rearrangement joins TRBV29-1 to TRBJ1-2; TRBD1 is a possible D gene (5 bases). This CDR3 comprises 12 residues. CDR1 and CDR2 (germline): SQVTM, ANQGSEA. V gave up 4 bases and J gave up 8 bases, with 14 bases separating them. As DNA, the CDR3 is TGCAGCGTTGTGGGGGGGGAACACGGCTACACCTTC. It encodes CSVVGGEHGYTF.

CDR3 sequence: CASSQIRDREGETQYF. CDR3 DNA sequence: TGCGCCAGCAGTCAAATTCGGGACAGGGAAGGCGAGACCCAGTACTTC. The chain joins TRBV23-1 to TRBJ2-5, with 9 positions matching TRBD1. TRBV23-1 is treated as an ORF (open reading frame) with a function not yet certain. CDR3 length: 16 amino acids. The trim removed 2 bases at V and 5 bases at J, leaving 9 bases unmatched.

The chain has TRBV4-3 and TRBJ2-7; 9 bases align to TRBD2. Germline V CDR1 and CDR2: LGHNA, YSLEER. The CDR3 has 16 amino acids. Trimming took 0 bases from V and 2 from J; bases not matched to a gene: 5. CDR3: CASSQEWRGGAYEQYF. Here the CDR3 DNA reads TGCGCCAGCAGCCAAGAATGGCGGGGGGGGGCCTACGAGCAGTACTTC.

The DNA for the CDR3 is TGTGCCAGCAGGCGGGACAGCAGCAATCAGCCCCAGCATTTT. It yields the protein CASRRDSSNQPQHF. The V and J genes are TRBV6-6 and TRBJ1-5; 7 bases align to TRBD1. CDR3 length equals 14 residues. The germline V gene encodes CDR1 MNHNY and CDR2 SVGAGI (reference sequence). J gave up 1 base and V 6 bases, and 3 bases lay outside the gene matches.

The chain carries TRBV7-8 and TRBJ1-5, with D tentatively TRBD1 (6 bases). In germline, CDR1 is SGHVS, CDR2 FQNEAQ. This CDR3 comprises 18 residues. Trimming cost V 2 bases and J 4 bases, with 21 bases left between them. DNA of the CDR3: TGTGCCAGCAGCTTACTCGGGACAAGGTTTGTGGGGAATCAGCCCCAGCATTTT. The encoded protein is CASSLLGTRFVGNQPQHF.